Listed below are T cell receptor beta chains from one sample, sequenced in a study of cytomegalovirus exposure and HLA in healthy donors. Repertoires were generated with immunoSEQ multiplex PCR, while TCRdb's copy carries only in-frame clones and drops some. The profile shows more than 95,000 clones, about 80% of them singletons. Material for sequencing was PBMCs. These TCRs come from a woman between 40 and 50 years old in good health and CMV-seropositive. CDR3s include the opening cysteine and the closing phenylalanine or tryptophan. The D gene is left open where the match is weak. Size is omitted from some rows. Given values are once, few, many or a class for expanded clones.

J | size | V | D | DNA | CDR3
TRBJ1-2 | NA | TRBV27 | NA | TGTGCCAGCAGACCCCCCGGGACAAACTATGGCTACACCTTC | CASRPPGTNYGYTF
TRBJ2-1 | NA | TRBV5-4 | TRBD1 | TGTGCCAGCAGCCTACCCGGCAGGGGGTACAATGAGCAGTTCTTC | CASSLPGRGYNEQFF
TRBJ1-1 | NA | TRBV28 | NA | TGTGCCAGCAGCCTGACGTCCACCGGGTCTGAAGCTTTCTTT | CASSLTSTGSEAFF
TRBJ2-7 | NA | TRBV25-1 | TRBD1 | TGTGCCAGCAGTGATCCTACAGGGGGCCTATACGAGCAGTACTTC | CASSDPTGGLYEQYF
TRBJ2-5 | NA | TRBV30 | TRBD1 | TGTGCCTGGGTAGAGGGCAGGGGGAAAGAGACCCAGTACTTC | CAWVEGRGKETQYF
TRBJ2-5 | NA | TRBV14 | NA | TGTGCCAGCAGCCATACATGGGAGACCCAGTACTTC | CASSHTWETQYF
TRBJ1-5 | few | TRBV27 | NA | TGTGCCAGCAGTTTGGCGGGGAAAAATCAGCCCCAGCATTTT | CASSLAGKNQPQHF
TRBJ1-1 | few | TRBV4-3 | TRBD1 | TGCGCCAGCAGCCCAGAGTTGGGACAGTACATGAACACTGAAGCTTTCTTT | CASSPELGQYMNTEAFF
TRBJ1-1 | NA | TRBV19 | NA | TGTGCCAGCAAGGCCCCAGGGAACACTGAAGCTTTCTTT | CASKAPGNTEAFF
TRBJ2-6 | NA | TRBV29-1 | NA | TGCAGCGTGTGGACACCTGGGGCCAACGTCCTGACTTTC | CSVWTPGANVLTF
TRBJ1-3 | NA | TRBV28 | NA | TGTGCCAGCAGAACAGGGATCTCTGGAAACACCATATATTTT | CASRTGISGNTIYF
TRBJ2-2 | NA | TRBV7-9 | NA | TGTTCCAGCAGCTCACAGCAGGGACACCCCTACACCGGGGAGCTGTTTTTT | CSSSSQQGHPYTGELFF
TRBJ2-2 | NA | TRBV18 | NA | TGTGCCAGCTCATCGGAGGGAAACACCGGGGAGCTGTTTTTT | CASSSEGNTGELFF
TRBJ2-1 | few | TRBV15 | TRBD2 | TGTGCCACCAGCAGAGTCGGGGGGAGGGCCCTATTCTTTCATGAGCAGTTCTTC | CATSRVGGRALFFHEQFF
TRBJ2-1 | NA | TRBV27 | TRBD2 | TGTGCCAGCAGTCCCTCCCCGGCGGGAGGCAATGAGCAGTTCTTC | CASSPSPAGGNEQFF
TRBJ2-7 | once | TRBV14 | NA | TGTGCCAGCAGCCCCACGCTACTACACGAGCAGTACTTC | CASSPTLLHEQYF
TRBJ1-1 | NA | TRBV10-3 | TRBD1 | TGTGCCATCAGGACAGGGAGAGACACTGAAGCTTTCTTT | CAIRTGRDTEAFF
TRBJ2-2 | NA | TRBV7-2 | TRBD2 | TGTGCCAGCAGCATACTAGCGGGATTGAACACCGGGGAGCTGTTTTTT | CASSILAGLNTGELFF
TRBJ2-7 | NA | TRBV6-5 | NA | TGTGCCAGCAGTTACTCTACAGGGCCCTACGAGCAGTACTTC | CASSYSTGPYEQYF
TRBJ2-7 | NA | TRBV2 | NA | TGTGCCAGCAGTGCGGTCAGGGCCTACGAGCAGTACTTC | CASSAVRAYEQYF
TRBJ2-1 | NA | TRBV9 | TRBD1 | TGTGCCAGCAGCGTAGCGGGACAGGGGGCCGGTGAGCAGTTCTTC | CASSVAGQGAGEQFF
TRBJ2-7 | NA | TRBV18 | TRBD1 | TGTGCCAGCTCAGGAGGGGGACAGGGGACATACGAGCAGTACTTC | CASSGGGQGTYEQYF
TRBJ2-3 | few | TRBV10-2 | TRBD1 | TGCGCCAGCAGTGTTGGGACAGGGGTAACAGATACGCAGTATTTT | CASSVGTGVTDTQYF
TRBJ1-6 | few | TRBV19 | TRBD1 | TGTGCCAGTAGTCCGGACAGGAGGGCCTATAATTCACCCCTCCACTTT | CASSPDRRAYNSPLHF
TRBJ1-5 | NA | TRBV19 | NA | TGTGCCAGTACCACAGGGTACGGTCAGCCCCAGCATTTT | CASTTGYGQPQHF
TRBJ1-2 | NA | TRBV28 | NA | TGTGCCAGCAGAAAAGAAGCGGAGGGCTACACCTTC | CASRKEAEGYTF
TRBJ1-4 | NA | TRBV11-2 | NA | TGTGCCAGCAGCTCAACAGGGTGGGGGCGGGAAAAACTGTTTTTT | CASSSTGWGREKLFF
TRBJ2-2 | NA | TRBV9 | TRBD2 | TGTGCCAGCAGCGTAGAGCTAGCGGGAGGATCGGGCACCGGGGAGCTGTTTTTT | CASSVELAGGSGTGELFF
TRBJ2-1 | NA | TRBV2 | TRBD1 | TGTGCCAGCAGTCCCTTTCTGACAGGGGCGGGTGAGCAGTTCTTC | CASSPFLTGAGEQFF
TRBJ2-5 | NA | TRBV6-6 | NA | TGTGCCAGCAGCCAAAAGGAGGCCCAGTACTTC | CASSQKEAQYF
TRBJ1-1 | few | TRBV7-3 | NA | TGTGCCAGCAGCGACGACAGCACTGAAGCTTTCTTT | CASSDDSTEAFF
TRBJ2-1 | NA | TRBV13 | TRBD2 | TGTGCCAGCAGCCCCCCGACTAGCGGGAGCGATGAGCAGTTCTTC | CASSPPTSGSDEQFF
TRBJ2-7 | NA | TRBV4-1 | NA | TGCGCCAGCAGCGTAAGAGGCAGTTCCTACGAGCAGTACTTC | CASSVRGSSYEQYF
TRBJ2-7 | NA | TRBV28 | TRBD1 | TGTGCCAGCAGTTATGAGGGGGCGACCTACGAGCAGTACTTC | CASSYEGATYEQYF